This T cell receptor beta chain was sequenced during a study of regulatory T cells in long-lasting Graves disease. Points from the study as a whole: With persistent disease, TRBV28, TRBJ1-2 and TRBJ2-5 were the favored segments. Comparison showed that persistent patients shared more public clonotypes (about 3,000) than new patients (roughly 970).

As to time point: newly diagnosed GD, antithyroid drugs for less than 3 months. The authors made the TCR library using RNA they extracted from PBMCs. Arm-PCR with iRepertoire HTBI primers amplified the CDR3 regions for these TCR beta libraries. MiXCR, applied by TCRdb to the multiplex PCR reads, yields one record per CDR3 protein. The sample gives hundreds of thousands of distinct CDR3 sequences, approximately 16% of which show up once; about 27% is in the top ten. This clonotype was seen a handful of times. Antigen specificity is unknown. Germline V gene lookup returns CDR1 LGHDT and CDR2 YNNKEL (reference sequence). This CDR3 is 15 amino acids long. With 3 bases clipped from V and 2 bases from J, the junction kept 6 bases outside the gene matches. These data were also reused for a study on T cells in Graves' hyperthyroidism and ophthalmopathy. As that report states: Hyperthyroidism, newly diagnosed and lasting under 2 months, affected patients aged 18 to 65.

The clonotype was recovered from a middle-aged man with Graves disease. This specimen was peripheral blood mononuclear cells (PBMCs), taken at new diagnosis, from a patient treated with antithyroid drugs. The chain couples TRBV3-1 to TRBJ2-7; the match to TRBD2 covers 8 bases. The DNA of the CDR3 is TGTGCCAGCAGCCAGGGACTAGAGAGGCCCTACGAGCAGTACTTC. Translation gives CASSQGLERPYEQYF.